One and the same sample provided the 5 T cell receptor beta chains below, sequenced in a study of response to subunit inactivated influenza vaccine. In TCRdb, the RT-PCR reads were re-called with MiXCR into one record per CDR3 protein. The sample yields 430,000 or so distinct CDR3 sequences, approximately 9.9% seen once. The sample consisted of PBMCs from blood, taken more than 35 days after vaccination. All receptors come from a man aged 45-60 years who received an inactivated influenza vaccine.

The J gene is TRBJ2-2, the V gene TRBV20-1, with 8 bases matching TRBD1. The CDR3 length is 16 residues. V shed 0 bases, J shed 1 base, and the junction held 4 bases outside the gene matches. CDR1 DFQATT and CDR2 SNEGSKA come from the germline V gene (reference sequence). The CDR3: CSARDLGQENTGELFF. DNA of the CDR3: TGCAGTGCTAGAGATCTGGGACAGGAGAACACCGGGGAGCTGTTTTTT.

This clonotype showed up many times. The CDR3 loop reads CASSLPRSEQFF. The CDR3 coding sequence is TGTGCCAGCAGCTTGCCTCGTAGTGAGCAGTTCTTC. V usage is TRBV5-5 and J usage is TRBJ2-1; no reliable D call. CDR1 and CDR2 from the germline V gene are SGHKS and YYEKEE (reference sequence). V lost 1 base and J lost 9, with 8 bases in between. The CDR3 is made up of 12 amino acids.

This clonotype came up a few times. The chain combines TRBV5-1 with TRBJ1-2; weak D call: TRBD1 (5 bases). V lost 4 bases to trimming and J lost 4 bases, with 14 bases between them. The CDR3 covers 14 residues. Germline lookup yields CDR1 SGHRS and CDR2 YFSETQ. CDR3 sequence (DNA): TGCGCCAGCAGCCAACACAACGGGGGCTATGGCTACACCTTC. It specifies CASSQHNGGYGYTF. Full variable domain (rest looked up from reference TRBV5-1 and TRBJ1-2): KAGVTQTPRYLIKTRGQQVTLSCSPISGHRSVSWYQQTPGQGLQFLFEYFSETQRNKGNFPGRFSGRQFSNSRSEMNVSTLELGDSALYLCASSQHNGGYGYTFGSGTRLTVV.

This clonotype was seen only a few times. The chain links TRBV20-1 to TRBJ2-7; TRBD1 matches 9 bases. Trimming cost V 1 base and J 2 bases; bases outside gene matches: 6. Germline V gene data show CDR1 as DFQATT and CDR2 as SNEGSKA (reference sequence). CDR3 length equals 15 residues. The CDR3 reads CSARVGQGPTYEQYF. The CDR3 DNA sequence: TGCAGTGCTAGAGTGGGACAGGGCCCGACCTACGAGCAGTACTTC.

This clonotype was observed a few times. The chain couples TRBV5-6 to TRBJ1-2; no firm D call. V lost 4 bases and J lost 2, with 12 bases in between. Germline CDR1 SGHDT, CDR2 YYEEEE. This CDR3 comprises 14 residues. Here the CDR3 DNA reads TGTGCCAGCAGCCTGGCAGGCCTCAACTATGGCTACACCTTC. It is translated as CASSLAGLNYGYTF. Looking up the rest from reference TRBV5-6 and TRBJ1-2 gives the full variable domain: DAGVTQSPTHLIKTRGQQVTLRCSPKSGHDTVSWYQQALGQGPQFIFQYYEEEERQRGNFPDRFSGHQFPNYSSELNVNALLLGDSALYLCASSLAGLNYGYTFGSGTRLTVV.